These T cell receptor beta chains were read from a single sample in a study of cytomegalovirus exposure and HLA in healthy donors. Profiled with immunoSEQ multiplex PCR; TCRdb holds only in-frame clones, not every one. The sample includes about 150,000 clones, about 90% of them seen just once. Sequencing input: PBMCs. The receptors were sampled from a woman aged 30 to 39 in good health and CMV-seropositive. Both conserved end residues are part of each CDR3. Each record gives: V gene, J gene, clone size, D gene, CDR3 DNA, CDR3 protein. D genes are given only for firm matches. The size field is filled for only some rows; it gives once, few, many or a size class.

v_call: TRBV4-1; j_call: TRBJ1-4; clone_size: NA; d_call: NA; cdr3_nt: TGCGCCAGCAGCTCCGGTAGCGGCAATGAAAAACTGTTTTTT; cdr3_aa: CASSSGSGNEKLFF
v_call: TRBV10-3; j_call: TRBJ2-6; clone_size: NA; d_call: TRBD1; cdr3_nt: TGTGCCATCCTAACAGGGGGCTATCCCGGGGCCAACGTCCTGACTTTC; cdr3_aa: CAILTGGYPGANVLTF
v_call: TRBV6-5; j_call: TRBJ2-6; clone_size: NA; d_call: NA; cdr3_nt: TGTGCCAGCAGTTACGGCTGGTCCTCTGGGGCCAACGTCCTGACTTTC; cdr3_aa: CASSYGWSSGANVLTF
v_call: TRBV18; j_call: TRBJ1-2; clone_size: once; d_call: TRBD1; cdr3_nt: TGTGCCAGCTCACCAGACAGGGGGGGCTTCTATGGCTACACCTTC; cdr3_aa: CASSPDRGGFYGYTF
v_call: TRBV28; j_call: TRBJ2-7; clone_size: NA; d_call: NA; cdr3_nt: TGTGCCAGCAGTTCCAGGGGACCCCCCTACGAGCAGTACTTC; cdr3_aa: CASSSRGPPYEQYF
v_call: TRBV28; j_call: TRBJ2-3; clone_size: NA; d_call: TRBD2; cdr3_nt: TGTGCCAGCGGTTATAGCGGGAGGGCCACAGATACGCAGTATTTT; cdr3_aa: CASGYSGRATDTQYF
v_call: TRBV11-2; j_call: TRBJ2-7; clone_size: NA; d_call: TRBD1; cdr3_nt: TGTGCCAGCAGCTTGCAGACAGGGGGTTCCTACGAGCAGTACTTC; cdr3_aa: CASSLQTGGSYEQYF
v_call: TRBV7-8; j_call: TRBJ2-5; clone_size: NA; d_call: NA; cdr3_nt: TGTGCCAGCAGCGCTAGCGGCAGGGGAGAGACCCAGTACTTC; cdr3_aa: CASSASGRGETQYF
v_call: TRBV2; j_call: TRBJ2-7; clone_size: NA; d_call: TRBD1; cdr3_nt: TGTGCCAGCATTACCTGGGGGACAGGGGACGAGCAGTACTTC; cdr3_aa: CASITWGTGDEQYF
v_call: TRBV5-6; j_call: TRBJ1-1; clone_size: NA; d_call: NA; cdr3_nt: TGTGCCAGCAGCTTGGGGCTAGGACAGAACACTGAAGCTTTCTTT; cdr3_aa: CASSLGLGQNTEAFF
v_call: TRBV28; j_call: TRBJ1-2; clone_size: once; d_call: NA; cdr3_nt: TGTGCCAGCAGTTTAGTTGTAGATTACTATGGCTACACCTTC; cdr3_aa: CASSLVVDYYGYTF
v_call: TRBV2; j_call: TRBJ2-5; clone_size: NA; d_call: TRBD1; cdr3_nt: TGTGCCAGCACCGGGACAGGGGGTTTCCAAGAGACCCAGTACTTC; cdr3_aa: CASTGTGGFQETQYF
v_call: TRBV7-9; j_call: TRBJ1-3; clone_size: NA; d_call: NA; cdr3_nt: TGTGCCAGCAGGGGTGGGGGCTCCGGAAACACCATATATTTT; cdr3_aa: CASRGGGSGNTIYF
v_call: TRBV27; j_call: TRBJ1-1; clone_size: NA; d_call: NA; cdr3_nt: TGTGCCAGCAGATCCGTTCAGGGTAACCCTGAAGCTTTCTTT; cdr3_aa: CASRSVQGNPEAFF
v_call: TRBV5-1; j_call: TRBJ2-3; clone_size: NA; d_call: TRBD2; cdr3_nt: TGCGCCAGCAGCTCCCGACTAGCGGGGGGCACAGATACGCAGTATTTT; cdr3_aa: CASSSRLAGGTDTQYF
v_call: TRBV28; j_call: TRBJ2-7; clone_size: NA; d_call: TRBD2; cdr3_nt: TGTGCCAGCTGGACTAGCGGGAGGTACGAGCAGTACTTC; cdr3_aa: CASWTSGRYEQYF
v_call: TRBV28; j_call: TRBJ2-7; clone_size: NA; d_call: TRBD1; cdr3_nt: TGTGCCAGCAGTACCCCAGGGACAGGGAGTTACGAGCAGTACTTC; cdr3_aa: CASSTPGTGSYEQYF
v_call: TRBV10-3; j_call: TRBJ2-1; clone_size: NA; d_call: NA; cdr3_nt: TGTGCCATCAGTGAGGGGTTGGGTCGACTCGAGCAGTTCTTC; cdr3_aa: CAISEGLGRLEQFF
v_call: TRBV6-1; j_call: TRBJ2-1; clone_size: NA; d_call: NA; cdr3_nt: TGTGCCAGCAGTATGGGACTGAATGAGCAGTTCTTC; cdr3_aa: CASSMGLNEQFF
v_call: TRBV2; j_call: TRBJ2-5; clone_size: NA; d_call: NA; cdr3_nt: TGTGCCAGCAGTGAATCCGGGGTCGCGGTAGAGACCCAGTACTTC; cdr3_aa: CASSESGVAVETQYF
v_call: TRBV28; j_call: TRBJ1-3; clone_size: NA; d_call: TRBD1; cdr3_nt: TGTGCCAGCAGTTTAGCCCGGACAGGCTCTGGAAACACCATATATTTT; cdr3_aa: CASSLARTGSGNTIYF
v_call: TRBV4-2; j_call: TRBJ2-5; clone_size: NA; d_call: NA; cdr3_nt: TGTGCCAGCAGCCAAGAGGGCGGGGAAGAGACCCAGTACTTC; cdr3_aa: CASSQEGGEETQYF
v_call: TRBV4-1; j_call: TRBJ2-7; clone_size: NA; d_call: TRBD2; cdr3_nt: TGCGCCAGCAGCCAAGAGACTAGCGTAGGTAACGAGCAGTACTTC; cdr3_aa: CASSQETSVGNEQYF
v_call: TRBV4-1; j_call: TRBJ1-2; clone_size: NA; d_call: NA; cdr3_nt: TGCGCCAGCAGCCCTACGGCAGGATTCAACTATGGCTACACCTTC; cdr3_aa: CASSPTAGFNYGYTF
v_call: TRBV19; j_call: TRBJ1-2; clone_size: NA; d_call: TRBD1; cdr3_nt: TGTGCCAGTGAAGGGACAGCCTATGGCTACACCTTC; cdr3_aa: CASEGTAYGYTF